Given below is one T cell receptor beta chain in context. Its antigen is unidentified. Assay: immunoSEQ multiplex PCR; the TCRdb copy retains only in-frame clones and omits some. The sample lists just over 60,000 clones; about 92% were seen once. This sample was included in a study of OX40 agonist ivuxolimab in advanced cancers. About the study: Patients were treated with intravenous ivuxolimab, dosed at 0.01 to 10 mg/kg and infused every 2 weeks.

Deletions cut 0 bases from V and 2 bases from J, with 11 bases between. This CDR3 is 16 amino acids long. Findings of the study overall: In CD8+ T cells, expanded clones were on average more numerous than in CD4+. Both blood CD4+ and CD8+ T cells showed clonal growth by week 6 at 0.1 to 3.0 mg/kg. Determination of antigen specificity was not performed for the expanded peripheral T cells.

The chain has TRBV6-7 and TRBJ1-5; D might be TRBD1 (6 bases). TRBV6-7 is an ORF for which the function is uncertain. Material: CD4+ or CD8+ T cells sorted from blood, obtained in a trial of the OX40 agonist ivuxolimab. The receptor was derived from an adult with an advanced solid tumor such as melanoma, head and neck, liver or kidney cancer. The CDR3 region is CASSYSLQGGNQPQHF. CDR3 in DNA: TGTGCCAGCAGTTACTCCTTACAGGGTGGCAATCAGCCCCAGCATTTT.